The next 22 T cell receptor beta chains were all read from a single sample in a study of blood T cell repertoires in COVID-19. Sequenced by immunoSEQ multiplex PCR; TCRdb stores in-frame clones only, minus some. The repertoire holds tens of thousands of clones, with roughly 90% as singletons. Sequenced input: peripheral blood. These receptors were collected from a man in his fifties or sixties with active COVID-19.

The genes are TRBV2 and TRBJ2-5; 7 bases are a match to TRBD2. Germline trimming cut 8 bases from V and 5 bases from J; bases unmatched to any gene: 8. Germline lookup yields CDR1 SNHLY and CDR2 FYNNEI. CDR3 length: 13 residues. Written as DNA, the CDR3 is TGTGCCAGCGGGACCCACGGGGGGGAGACCCAGTACTTC. Protein sequence: CASGTHGGETQYF.

This chain links TRBV3-1 (or the pseudogene TRBV3-2) with TRBJ2-2; D is uncertain. Germline CDR1 is LGHDT and CDR2 is YNNKEL (reference sequence). The CDR3 has 15 amino acids. V lost 4 bases, J lost 5 bases, and 14 bases lay in between. The CDR3 is CASSPREEATGELFF. In nucleotides, the CDR3 is TGTGCCAGCAGCCCCCGTGAAGAAGCGACCGGGGAGCTGTTTTTT.

This chain links TRBV7-6 with TRBJ2-2; tentative D call: TRBD1 (7 bases). Germline V CDR1 and CDR2: SGHVS, FNYEAQ. The CDR3 covers 15 residues. Trimming pared 6 bases from V and 4 bases from J, leaving 15 bases between. The CDR3 bases are TGTGCCAGCAGTTACAGGGGCGGGGTCACCGGGGAGCTGTTTTTT. It codes for CASSYRGGVTGELFF.

The genes are TRBV2 and TRBJ1-6; D perhaps matches TRBD1 (6 bases). The germline V and J ends were trimmed by 5 bases and 10 bases, with 18 bases remaining between them. This CDR3 has 15 amino acids. CDR1 is SNHLY and CDR2 is FYNNEI in the germline V gene. CDR3: CASSRPGQRGSPLHF. CDR3 in DNA: TGTGCCAGCAGTCGACCGGGACAAAGAGGATCACCCCTCCACTTT.

The chain links TRBV6-2 or TRBV6-3 to TRBJ2-3, with TRBD2 matching 8 bases. Germline lookup yields CDR1 MNHEY and CDR2 SVGEGT. The CDR3 is 18 residues long. Germline trimming cut 2 bases from V and 3 bases from J; bases unmatched to any gene: 13. The DNA of the CDR3 is TGTGCCAGCAGTTACGAATCTAGGCGGGGGACTAGAACAGATACGCAGTATTTT. Amino acid sequence: CASSYESRRGTRTDTQYF.

J is TRBJ1-1 and V is TRBV5-6; 7 bases are shared with TRBD1. The CDR3 has 15 residues. Germline V lookup: CDR1 SGHDT, CDR2 YYEEEE. The junction had 3 bases not matched to a gene; V was cut back by 0 bases and J by 1 base. The CDR3: CASSLVDRRNTEAFF. CDR3 DNA: TGTGCCAGCAGCTTGGTGGACAGGAGGAACACTGAAGCTTTCTTT.

The chain links TRBV5-1 to TRBJ1-3; D is unresolved. Trimming took off 4 bases at V and 0 bases at J, with 14 bases between the two ends. Germline V gene data show CDR1 as SGHRS and CDR2 as YFSETQ. This CDR3 is 16 amino acids long. CDR3 coding DNA: TGCGCCAGCAGCGGGTCAGGCTTCTTCTCTGGAAACACCATATATTTT. This sequence encodes CASSGSGFFSGNTIYF.

The chain employs TRBV7-3 and TRBJ2-2, with D unresolved. The length of the CDR3 is 14 residues. The V end was cut by 5 bases, the J end by 0 bases, with 7 bases between. The germline gives CDR1 SGHTA, CDR2 FQGTGA. In nucleotides, the CDR3 is TGTGCCAGCAGCATTACTCCGAACACCGGGGAGCTGTTTTTT. Amino acids: CASSITPNTGELFF.

This chain links TRBV7-4 with TRBJ1-5, with a possible D match to TRBD1 (5 bases). The CDR3 loop spans 17 amino acids. Germline V CDR1 and CDR2: SGHVT, SQSDAQ. Trimming left V 4 bases short and J 0 bases short, with 16 bases between. Here the CDR3 reads CASSSDTASYSNQPQHF. Here the CDR3 DNA reads TGTGCCAGCAGCTCGGACACCGCCTCCTATAGCAATCAGCCCCAGCATTTT.

The chain recombines TRBV24-1 with TRBJ1-6; a possible D gene is TRBD1 (6 bases). The CDR3 runs to 17 residues. Germline V gives CDR1 KGHDR, CDR2 SFDVKD. Trimming pared 1 base from V and 1 base from J, leaving 10 bases between. The CDR3 nucleotides are TGTGCCACCAGTGATTTCTACAGGGCTTCCTATAATTCACCCCTCCACTTT. It codes for CATSDFYRASYNSPLHF.

The chain couples TRBV5-1 to TRBJ2-1; 11 bases fit TRBD2. The CDR3 totals 16 residues. V was clipped by 4 bases and J by 9 bases; unmatched bases: 12. Germline V gives CDR1 SGHRS, CDR2 YFSETQ. The CDR3 protein is CASSKTSGSTPGEQFF. DNA of the CDR3: TGCGCCAGCAGCAAAACTAGCGGGAGTACCCCGGGTGAGCAGTTCTTC.

V is TRBV4-3 and J is TRBJ2-5, with a tentative D call TRBD2 (7 bases). Germline V CDR1 and CDR2: LGHNA, YSLEER. V gave up 3 bases and J gave up 5 bases, with 16 bases separating them. The CDR3 runs to 15 residues. This CDR3 is CASSQRGGRDETQYF. CDR3 nucleotides: TGCGCCAGCAGCCAGAGGGGGGGCCGTGACGAGACCCAGTACTTC.

This clone was seen only once. V and J are TRBV27 and TRBJ1-4; 12 bases match TRBD1. Trimming at V came to 1 base and at J to 8 bases, leaving 8 bases not matched to a gene. Germline CDR1 reads MNHEY; CDR2 reads SMNVEV (reference sequence). This CDR3 is built from 17 residues. CDR3 sequence reads: CASSLWGTGGRREKLFF. CDR3 bases: TGTGCCAGCAGTTTATGGGGGACAGGGGGCCGGAGGGAAAAACTGTTTTTT.

Only one count was recorded for this clone. The chain recombines TRBV11-2 with TRBJ1-2; D may be TRBD1 (6 bases). Per germline, CDR1 SGHAT and CDR2 FQNNGV. V shed 2 bases and J shed 7 bases, with 11 bases lying between them. The CDR3 is 13 amino acids. CDR3 sequence: CASSLTQGSGYTF. As DNA, the CDR3 is TGTGCCAGCAGCTTAACGCAGGGGTCTGGCTACACCTTC.

CDR3 nucleotides: TGTGCCAGCAGTGCTCAGGGGATCGGAACAGTCGATGAGCAGTTCTTC. Translating it yields CASSAQGIGTVDEQFF. This sequence joins TRBV6-4 and TRBJ2-1, with D possibly matching TRBD1 (6 bases). The CDR3 sequence is 16 residues long. From germline, CDR1 is MRHNA and CDR2 SNTAGT. V lost 4 bases and J lost 8, with 21 bases in between.

This chain uses TRBV18 with TRBJ1-1, with a possible D match to TRBD1 (5 bases). This CDR3 has 15 residues. Trimming cost V 0 bases and J 3 bases, with 11 bases left between them. The germline V gene has CDR1 KGHSH and CDR2 LQKENI. CDR3 DNA: TGTGCCAGCTCACCACCCCGGGGGATGGACACTGAAGCTTTCTTT. This translates into CASSPPRGMDTEAFF. Full variable domain (remainder filled in from reference TRBV18 and TRBJ1-1): NAGVMQNPRHLVRRRGQEARLRCSPMKGHSHVYWYRQLPEEGLKFMVYLQKENIIDESGMPKERFSAEFPKEGPSILRIQQVVRGDSAAYFCASSPPRGMDTEAFFGQGTRLTVV.

V usage is TRBV5-6 and J usage is TRBJ1-3, with D possibly matching TRBD1 (6 bases). The CDR3 length is 15 residues. V was pared by 0 bases and J by 4 bases, with 11 bases between. Germline values: CDR1 SGHDT, CDR2 YYEEEE. The CDR3 region has the DNA TGTGCCAGCAGCTTGGATCCAGGGGCCGGAAACACCATATATTTT. This codes for CASSLDPGAGNTIYF.

The chain couples TRBV7-6 to TRBJ1-3, with D possibly being TRBD1 (6 bases). Trimming removed 1 base at V and 7 bases at J, with 11 bases between. CDR3 length: 14 residues. Germline CDR1 is SGHVS and CDR2 is FNYEAQ. CDR3 sequence: CASSLGGPRNTIYF. The CDR3 nucleotides are TGTGCCAGCAGCTTAGGGGGGCCGAGGAACACCATATATTTT.

The genes are TRBV5-4 and TRBJ2-3; 10 bases line up with TRBD2. V trimming: 4 bases; J trimming: 2 bases; junction bases outside the gene matches: 7. The CDR3 contains 16 residues. From germline, CDR1 is SGHNT and CDR2 YYREEE (reference sequence). The chain's CDR3 is CASSAIAGGLTDTQYF. In DNA form, the CDR3 reads TGTGCCAGCAGCGCAATAGCGGGGGGCCTCACAGATACGCAGTATTTT. Combining the CDR3 with reference TRBV5-4 and TRBJ2-3 gives the whole variable domain ETGVTQSPTHLIKTRGQQVTLRCSSQSGHNTVSWYQQALGQGPQFIFQYYREEENGRGNFPPRFSGLQFPNYSSELNVNALELDDSALYLCASSAIAGGLTDTQYFGPGTRLTVL.

The chain is built from TRBV5-6 and TRBJ2-1, with 7 bases matching TRBD2. V was clipped by 0 bases and J by 2 bases; unmatched bases: 2. The CDR3 extends over 15 amino acids. CDR1 is SGHDT and CDR2 is YYEEEE in the germline V gene. This chain's CDR3 is CASSLALAAYNEQFF. The CDR3, as DNA: TGTGCCAGCAGCTTGGCCCTAGCGGCCTACAATGAGCAGTTCTTC.

The table lists this clone with a few counts. The chain combines TRBV5-1 with TRBJ1-2, with D uncertain. Deletions cut 0 bases from V and 2 bases from J, with 5 bases between. CDR1 is SGHRS and CDR2 is YFSETQ in the germline V gene. This CDR3 is 13 amino acids long. In DNA form, the CDR3 reads TGCGCCAGCAGCTTGGGAGAGAACTATGGCTACACCTTC. Protein product: CASSLGENYGYTF. Supplemented by reference TRBV5-1 and TRBJ1-2, the full variable domain reads KAGVTQTPRYLIKTRGQQVTLSCSPISGHRSVSWYQQTPGQGLQFLFEYFSETQRNKGNFPGRFSGRQFSNSRSEMNVSTLELGDSALYLCASSLGENYGYTFGSGTRLTVV.

The rearrangement links TRBV5-4 to TRBJ2-7, with TRBD2 identical over 13 bases. This CDR3 comprises 17 residues. Losses at the gene ends were 2 bases for V and 0 bases for J; bases not matched to a gene: 5. The germline V gene encodes CDR1 SGHNT and CDR2 YYREEE (reference sequence). CDR3 nucleotides: TGTGCCAGCAGCTTTGGGACTAGCGGGATGAGCTCCTACGAGCAGTACTTC. Protein: CASSFGTSGMSSYEQYF.